Listed below are T cell receptor beta chains from one sample, sequenced in a study of T-cell memory formation after mild COVID-19. TCRdb re-derived calls from the 5' RACE reads in MiXCR, one entry per CDR3 protein. The sample consists of about 470,000 distinct CDR3 sequences, around a quarter of them appearing once. Material for sequencing was PBMCs or a T cell subset sorted from them (not recorded which). These receptor sequences come from an adult woman who had mild COVID-19 (a few samples of this study predate the infection). Cell type and time point are not known. The CDR3 runs from the conserved cysteine through the conserved F or W. A D gene is named only where the DNA matches it firmly. Some rows mark clone size as missing; the rest say once, few, many or name a class of expanded clone.

size: many; D: -; V: TRBV7-9; J: TRBJ2-7; DNA: TGTGCCAGCAGCCAAGACAGTTTTGCTCCCTACGAGCAGTACTTC; CDR3: CASSQDSFAPYEQYF
size: -; D: -; V: TRBV18; J: TRBJ1-1; DNA: TGTGCCAGCTCACCCTCAGGACAGCCAGGCTCCGAAGCTTTCTTT; CDR3: CASSPSGQPGSEAFF
size: -; D: TRBD1; V: TRBV3-1; J: TRBJ2-1; DNA: TGTGCCAGCGCACACAGGGGGCATATCAATGAGCAGTTCTTC; CDR3: CASAHRGHINEQFF
size: few; D: -; V: TRBV5-5; J: TRBJ2-3; DNA: TGTGCCAGCAGCTGGGACTCCCCAGCCTCCACAGATACGCAGTATTTT; CDR3: CASSWDSPASTDTQYF
size: -; D: -; V: TRBV5-6; J: TRBJ2-5; DNA: TGTGCCAGCAGCTTGGAGGGAATCGCAGAGACCCAGTACTTC; CDR3: CASSLEGIAETQYF
size: many; D: -; V: TRBV2; J: TRBJ2-7; DNA: TGTGCCAGCAGCCTGTCTCCCAGCTACGAGCAGTACTTC; CDR3: CASSLSPSYEQYF
size: -; D: TRBD2; V: TRBV24-1; J: TRBJ2-3; DNA: TGTGCCACCAGTTCCTGGACTAGCGGGGGGTCCAATACGCAGTATTTT; CDR3: CATSSWTSGGSNTQYF
size: -; D: -; V: TRBV5-1; J: TRBJ1-1; DNA: TGCGCCAGCAGCACGGCGACAGCGAACACTGAAGCTTTCTTT; CDR3: CASSTATANTEAFF
size: once; D: -; V: TRBV4-3; J: TRBJ2-1; DNA: TGCGCCAGCAGCCAAGGGCTCGTTTCCTACAATGAGCAGTTCTTC; CDR3: CASSQGLVSYNEQFF
size: -; D: TRBD1; V: TRBV24-1; J: TRBJ1-2; DNA: TGTGCCACCAGTGATTGGGAACAGGGGACGGGCTATGGCTACACCTTC; CDR3: CATSDWEQGTGYGYTF
size: few; D: -; V: TRBV5-1; J: TRBJ2-7; DNA: TGCGCCAGCAGCTTGGCCGATAGCAAGGGATCCTACGAGCAGTACTTC; CDR3: CASSLADSKGSYEQYF
size: few; D: -; V: TRBV12-3/TRBV12-4; J: TRBJ2-3; DNA: TGTGCCAGCATTGCGGCGGATCTCACAGATACGCAGTATTTT; CDR3: CASIAADLTDTQYF
size: -; D: TRBD2; V: TRBV11-2; J: TRBJ2-3; DNA: TGTGCCAGCAGCTTTAGCGGGAGCCGACCAGATACGCAGTATTTT; CDR3: CASSFSGSRPDTQYF
size: -; D: TRBD2; V: TRBV5-1; J: TRBJ2-2; DNA: TGCGCCAGCAGCGGGCAGATAGCGGGAGCGGGCACCGGGGAGCTGTTTTTT; CDR3: CASSGQIAGAGTGELFF
size: -; D: TRBD2; V: TRBV4-3; J: TRBJ2-3; DNA: TGCGCCAGCAGCCAAGCCCCTAGCGGTAGCACAGATACGCAGTATTTT; CDR3: CASSQAPSGSTDTQYF
size: -; D: TRBD2; V: TRBV12-3/TRBV12-4; J: TRBJ2-3; DNA: TGTGCCAGCACCATGGGACTAGCGGGAGGGCCGGGTGGAACAGATACGCAGTATTTT; CDR3: CASTMGLAGGPGGTDTQYF
size: -; D: -; V: TRBV6-6; J: TRBJ2-5; DNA: TGTGCCAGCAGTAGGGACAACTTAGTCCAAGAGACCCAGTACTTC; CDR3: CASSRDNLVQETQYF
size: -; D: -; V: TRBV4-1; J: TRBJ2-1; DNA: TGCGCCAGCAGCCAAGGATCACAGGGTAACAATGAGCAGTTCTTC; CDR3: CASSQGSQGNNEQFF
size: -; D: -; V: TRBV23-1; J: TRBJ2-1; DNA: TGCGCCAGCAGTCAAGCTTCAGAGTACAATGAGCAGTTCTTC; CDR3: CASSQASEYNEQFF
size: -; D: -; V: TRBV12-1; J: TRBJ2-2; DNA: TGTGCCAGCAGCTTTGGTTTGGTGCGGGAGAGGGCCAAAGAGCTGTTTTTT; CDR3: CASSFGLVRERAKELFF
size: -; D: -; V: TRBV7-9; J: TRBJ1-2; DNA: TGTGCCAGCAGCTTATTAGGACGGAGTGAGTGGGGAAATGTCTTC; CDR3: CASSLLGRSEWGNVF
size: many; D: TRBD1; V: TRBV12-3/TRBV12-4; J: TRBJ1-1; DNA: TGTGCCAGCAGCTTCAGGACAGGGAACACTGAAGCTTTCTTT; CDR3: CASSFRTGNTEAFF
size: -; D: TRBD2; V: TRBV6-2/TRBV6-3; J: TRBJ2-1; DNA: TGTGCCAGCAGTTACGGGCTAGCGGGAGGGCTCAATGAGCAGTTCTTC; CDR3: CASSYGLAGGLNEQFF
size: few; D: -; V: TRBV20-1; J: TRBJ1-1; DNA: TGCAGTGCTAGATTACAGGACACTGAAGCTTTCTTT; CDR3: CSARLQDTEAFF
size: -; D: -; V: TRBV7-2; J: TRBJ1-2; DNA: TGTGCCAGCAGCCTTTTTCGACCTACGACAGAAAACTATGGCTACACCTTC; CDR3: CASSLFRPTTENYGYTF
size: many; D: TRBD1; V: TRBV10-3; J: TRBJ2-7; DNA: TGTGCCATCAGCTTTGGACAGGGCACCTACGAGCAGTACTTC; CDR3: CAISFGQGTYEQYF
size: few; D: -; V: TRBV7-3; J: TRBJ2-2; DNA: TGTGCCAGCAGGGTCGACGGCGCGAACACCGGGGAGCTGTTTTTT; CDR3: CASRVDGANTGELFF
size: -; D: -; V: TRBV12-3/TRBV12-4; J: TRBJ2-3; DNA: TGTGCCAGCACCCTTTGGATCCCAGATACGCAGTATTTT; CDR3: CASTLWIPDTQYF
size: few; D: -; V: TRBV6-5; J: TRBJ1-1; DNA: TGTGCCAGCAGTTATAGTGCAGTCGCTGAAGCTTTCTTT; CDR3: CASSYSAVAEAFF
size: -; D: -; V: TRBV7-9; J: TRBJ1-1; DNA: TGTGCCAGCAGCCCAAAAGGGAACAAGGTCACTGAAGCTTTCTTT; CDR3: CASSPKGNKVTEAFF
size: many; D: TRBD1; V: TRBV9; J: TRBJ2-7; DNA: TGTGCCAGCAGCGTAGGCGGACAGGACGGCTCCTACGAGCAGTACTTC; CDR3: CASSVGGQDGSYEQYF
size: -; D: -; V: TRBV7-8; J: TRBJ2-1; DNA: TGTGCCAGCAGCCAGGGGGGTCAGGAGCAGTTCTTC; CDR3: CASSQGGQEQFF
size: -; D: -; V: TRBV20-1; J: TRBJ2-7; DNA: TGCAGTGCGGAGGGTCGAAAAGAGCAGTACTTC; CDR3: CSAEGRKEQYF
size: -; D: -; V: TRBV12-3/TRBV12-4; J: TRBJ2-2; DNA: TGTGCCACCAAGAGGGGCGGGGAGCTGTTTTTT; CDR3: CATKRGGELFF
size: -; D: TRBD1; V: TRBV24-1; J: TRBJ1-2; DNA: TGTGCCACCAGTGATTCTACCGGGACAGGGGGCAATGGCTACACCTTC; CDR3: CATSDSTGTGGNGYTF
size: -; D: -; V: TRBV7-8; J: TRBJ2-5; DNA: TGTGCCAGCAGCTTATACTTAGGAGAGACCCAGTACTTC; CDR3: CASSLYLGETQYF
size: -; D: TRBD2; V: TRBV25-1; J: TRBJ2-4; DNA: TGTGCCAGCAGTGCGACTAGCGGGGCTGCCAAAAACATTCAGTACTTC; CDR3: CASSATSGAAKNIQYF